This TCR beta chain was sequenced in a study of naive and memory T cell subsets. From germline, CDR1 is MGHDK and CDR2 SYGVNS. The CDR3 totals 13 residues. V trimming: 6 bases; J trimming: 8 bases; junction bases outside the gene matches: 7. An equimolar mix of two oligonucleotides served as the beta constant-region primer for TRBC1 and TRBC2. TCRdb reprocessed the UMI-ligation and nested PCR reads via MiXCR and lists one record per CDR3 protein. The sample shows 140,000 to 150,000 distinct CDR3 sequences, 17% of them seen only once. This clonotype originated in a human donor in good health. The chain joins TRBV25-1 to TRBJ1-2; TRBD1 aligns across 9 bases. Sequencing was performed on naive CD4+ T cells from blood. This CDR3 is CASSRGTGFGYTF. The CDR3 bases are TGTGCCAGCAGCCGCGGGACAGGGTTCGGCTACACCTTC.